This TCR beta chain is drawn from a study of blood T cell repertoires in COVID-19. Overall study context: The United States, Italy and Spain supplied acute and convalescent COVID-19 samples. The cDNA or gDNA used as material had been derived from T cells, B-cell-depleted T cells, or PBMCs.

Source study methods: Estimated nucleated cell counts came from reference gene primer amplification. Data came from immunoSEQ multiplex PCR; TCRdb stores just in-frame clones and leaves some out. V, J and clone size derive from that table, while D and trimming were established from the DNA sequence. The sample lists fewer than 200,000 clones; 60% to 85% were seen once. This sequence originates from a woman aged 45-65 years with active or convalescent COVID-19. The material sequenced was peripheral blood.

The CDR3 DNA sequence: TGTGCCAGCAGCGCCCGAGCCGGTCTAGTCGATGAGCAGTTCTTC. It is translated as CASSARAGLVDEQFF. This chain uses TRBV9 with TRBJ2-1; D gene unclear. With 3 bases removed from V and 8 bases from J, the gap between germline ends came to 18 bases. The germline gives CDR1 SGDLS, CDR2 YYNGEE. This CDR3 has 15 residues.